The rows below give T cell receptor beta chains drawn from one sample of a study of neurological immune-mediated disorders. MiXCR, run by TCRdb on the 5' RACE reads, gives a single entry per CDR3 protein. The sample yields roughly 49,000 distinct CDR3 sequences, 10% to 15% seen once. Input material: PBMCs. The receptors derive from a male donor with HTLV-1-associated myelopathy (HAM/TSP). Both conserved end residues are part of each CDR3. Fields, in order: V gene, J gene, D gene, clone size, CDR3 protein, CDR3 DNA. D genes are given only for firm matches. The size entry gives how often the clone was seen (once, few, many) or a class if it is expanded.

V gene: TRBV7-9; J gene: TRBJ1-5; D gene: -; clone size: many; CDR3 protein: CASSPGALNQPQHF; CDR3 DNA: TGTGCCAGCAGCCCAGGGGCCCTTAATCAGCCCCAGCATTTT
V gene: TRBV6-1; J gene: TRBJ1-2; D gene: TRBD1; clone size: many; CDR3 protein: CASRIQGDYGYTF; CDR3 DNA: TGTGCCAGCAGAATACAGGGGGACTATGGCTACACCTTC
V gene: TRBV7-2; J gene: TRBJ2-7; D gene: -; clone size: few; CDR3 protein: CASSHTGFEDEQYF; CDR3 DNA: TGTGCCAGCAGCCATACAGGGTTCGAAGACGAGCAGTACTTC
V gene: TRBV7-6; J gene: TRBJ2-7; D gene: TRBD2; clone size: many; CDR3 protein: CASSLAQRDGYEQYF; CDR3 DNA: TGTGCCAGCAGCTTAGCCCAGCGGGATGGCTACGAGCAGTACTTC
V gene: TRBV20-1; J gene: TRBJ1-2; D gene: -; clone size: many; CDR3 protein: CSASKEHLSGYTF; CDR3 DNA: TGCAGTGCTAGTAAGGAACATTTGAGCGGCTACACCTTC
V gene: TRBV28; J gene: TRBJ2-3; D gene: TRBD2; clone size: many; CDR3 protein: CASSSPGTSATDTQYF; CDR3 DNA: TGTGCCAGCAGTTCCCCCGGGACTAGCGCCACAGATACGCAGTATTTT
V gene: TRBV7-8; J gene: TRBJ2-4; D gene: TRBD2; clone size: many; CDR3 protein: CASSGGSGEAKNIQYF; CDR3 DNA: TGTGCCAGCAGCGGGGGTAGCGGGGAAGCCAAAAACATTCAGTACTTC
V gene: TRBV20-1; J gene: TRBJ1-3; D gene: -; clone size: many; CDR3 protein: CSALQDFSGNTIYF; CDR3 DNA: TGCAGTGCTCTACAGGATTTCTCTGGAAACACCATATATTTT
V gene: TRBV7-2; J gene: TRBJ2-1; D gene: -; clone size: many; CDR3 protein: CASSLINGPNEQFF; CDR3 DNA: TGTGCCAGCAGCTTAATCAACGGACCCAATGAGCAGTTCTTC
V gene: TRBV12-3/TRBV12-4; J gene: TRBJ2-1; D gene: TRBD1; clone size: many; CDR3 protein: CASSLPGTGARNEQFF; CDR3 DNA: TGTGCCAGCAGTTTACCCGGGACAGGGGCCCGCAATGAGCAGTTCTTC